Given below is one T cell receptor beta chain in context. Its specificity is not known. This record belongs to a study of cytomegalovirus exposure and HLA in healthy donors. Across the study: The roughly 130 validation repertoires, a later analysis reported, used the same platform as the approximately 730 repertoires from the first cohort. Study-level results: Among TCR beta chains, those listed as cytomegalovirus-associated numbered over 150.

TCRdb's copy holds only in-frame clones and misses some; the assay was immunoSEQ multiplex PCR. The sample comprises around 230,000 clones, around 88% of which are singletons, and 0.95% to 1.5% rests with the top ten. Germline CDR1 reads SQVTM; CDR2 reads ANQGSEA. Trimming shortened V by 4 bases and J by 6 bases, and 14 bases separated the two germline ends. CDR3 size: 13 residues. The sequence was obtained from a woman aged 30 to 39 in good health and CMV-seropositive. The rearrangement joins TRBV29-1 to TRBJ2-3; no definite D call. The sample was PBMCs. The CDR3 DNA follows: TGCAGCGTTGGAACCCGACTCTCCGATACGCAGTATTTT. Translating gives CSVGTRLSDTQYF.